This T cell receptor beta chain was captured in a study of cytomegalovirus exposure and HLA in healthy donors (dated by TCRdb to about 2017). At the level of the whole study: In an earlier analysis of 450 to 750 of the donors, about 270 Gb of sequence data and 100 million or so unique TCR beta sequences from about 180 million T cells were reported. To predict cytomegalovirus infection status, the study combined high-throughput TCR immunosequencing, statistical association of individual TCRs with disease status, and machine learning. To decide whether each TCR beta V gene segment behaved as functional or pseudogenic, an earlier analysis of fewer than 750 of the donors relied on high-throughput TCR beta sequencing. In a later analysis, previously published TCR beta repertoires from 550 to 700 donors were re-analyzed and high-resolution HLA genotyping was added so that TCR occurrence patterns could be studied. Roughly five DR-DQ haplotypes were handled as single units for association and clustering because linkage in the cohort was strong. The genetic ancestry cluster associated with self-reported Caucasian donors included 70% to 85% of the roughly 400 genotyped donors. HLA typing covered class I and class II loci at four-digit resolution. About 300 gigabases of sequencing data and approximately 84 million unique TCR sequences were included in an early release covering about 600 HLA-typed donors. The number of typed donors differed by locus: roughly 620-630 for A, B, C, DRB1 and DQB1; some 540 for DQA1; fewer than 610 for DPA1; and 400 to 480 for DPB1. Along with the approximately 670-subject first cohort, a separate validation cohort of more than 90 different subjects was used. All discovery cohort repertoires had been generated using a single sequencing platform. The study used immunosequencing to profile the T cell repertoires of 666 subjects and linked those repertoires to cytomegalovirus serostatus. Donor age, sex, ethnicity and CMV serostatus were compiled alongside the repertoire data. The study aimed to test whether signatures of past pathogen exposure could be identified by cataloging public T cell receptors. Across roughly 420 genotyped donors of the cohort, an average of about 240,000 unique TCR beta nucleotide sequences per donor were sequenced, and 15% to 20% of those sequences were non-productive. Rather than using new phenotypic data, the later analysis identified candidate immune exposures from TCR beta sequences and from how often those sequences occurred across donors. Genome-wide SNP genotypes for about three fifths of the roughly 670 donors were used in a later genetic analysis, which treated that subset as a discovery cohort. Paper-wide results and their limitations: Most CMV-associated TCR beta chains appeared to be HLA-restricted in a later analysis, and the HLA associations seemed to be driven largely by CMV exposure. Correlated functional status among segregating V segments might reflect linkage disequilibrium, but an unknown experimental factor could not be ruled out. Broadly in line with IMGT annotations, most TCR beta V segments showed up in productive rearrangements about 90% or about 30% of the time in an earlier analysis of several hundred of the donors. Only TCR beta chains were sequenced in this cohort, and the absence of alpha or paired-chain data limited detectable features. In the study, around 150 TCR beta chains were listed as associated with cytomegalovirus. At a false discovery rate of 0.05, a later analysis linked around 17,000 TCR beta sequences to specific HLA alleles. Roughly uniform sequencing depth across donors was assumed in presence/absence analyses, although this assumption may not hold. HLA typing was unavailable for some donors at each locus, so association tests used only the typed subset. In a later analysis, TCR association rates were found to vary across HLA loci, with the most associated TCRs seen for DRB1 alleles and the fewest for HLA-C alleles. Compared with the roughly 670-donor mean, donors in an Asian-associated ancestry cluster had fewer N-insertions in productive TCRs, according to a later genetic analysis. In a later genetic analysis, a missense DCLRE1C variant was associated with V-gene and J-gene trimming of TCR beta chains, and the association was replicated in an independent cohort. Across donors, most TCR sequences were observed very rarely, whereas some public TCRs were present in many individuals. Because counts were too low, more than 15 rarely observed V segments, including chromosome 9 orphons, were excluded from the earlier analysis of 587 of the donors. Compared with equally common non-associated chains, HLA-associated TCR beta chains in a later analysis were more clonally expanded and had lower generation probabilities. A further reported finding was that TCR beta sequences accurately predicted the HLA-A and HLA-B alleles for most subjects in the first cohort. The only immune exposure information available for the cohort was CMV serostatus. According to the authors, the approach could potentially be generalized to other disease states and immunological phenotypes. Several of the top co-occurrence clusters appeared to be linked to parvovirus B19, influenza, CMV and Epstein-Barr virus, according to a later analysis. Because the 87-base-pair reads could not distinguish some IMGT-functional V segments, including TRBV6-2 and TRBV6-3, those segments were excluded. Assigning TCR associations to individual alleles was difficult when HLA alleles, especially DR and DQ, strongly co-occurred. In vitro tests confirmed that a few of the cytomegalovirus-associated TCR beta chains recognize cytomegalovirus antigens. A cluster of highly shared sequence variants was judged likely to represent a technical artifact of the sequencing pipeline. The classifier was reported to diagnose cytomegalovirus status with high specificity and sensitivity in both the original cohort and the validation cohort.

The cohort comprised several hundred healthy bone marrow donors. Cohort members were all nominally healthy when sampled, although unrecorded immune exposures were likely present. The donor was CMV seropositive and belonged to the group of more than 250 seropositive cohort members. Every donor gave a peripheral blood sample, and the peripheral blood mononuclear cells from that sample were used for TCR beta sequencing. Genomic DNA extraction from the blood cell samples was performed with the Qiagen DNeasy Blood Extraction Kit. The library was built by means of the immunoSEQ multiplex PCR assay. A mixture of 60 forward primers for TCR Vbeta segments and 13 reverse primers for TCR Jbeta segments was used in the multiplex PCR. A multiplex PCR assay on genomic DNA amplified the CDR3 region of rearranged TCR beta genes. Amplified TCR beta libraries were sequenced as 87-base-pair reads on the Illumina HiSeq System. As for how the authors treated the data: A later analysis counted about 82 million unique TCR beta chains across the roughly 700 repertoires, and approximately 11 million of these chains were shared by at least two donors. A nearest-neighbor algorithm error-corrected the raw reads and collapsed the reads into unique sequences, merging closely related sequences to remove PCR and sequencing errors. To assign V, D and J gene segments, CDR3 sequences were aligned to IMGT reference sequences. For a sequence to be retained, at least a six-nucleotide match to both a V gene segment and a J gene segment was required. A rearrangement was called productive if the CDR3 had no stop codons and remained in frame with V and J, and every other rearrangement was called non-productive. CDR3 was defined by IMGT convention, running from the second conserved V-encoded cysteine to the conserved J-encoded phenylalanine. In an earlier analysis of around 600 of the donors, sequences lacking an unambiguous match to a single V gene segment were excluded. In an earlier analysis of some 590 of the donors, V segments were called functional above 56.7% productive rearrangements and were called segregating when the between-donor standard deviation exceeded 5%. A statistical classification framework was developed to diagnose cytomegalovirus status using the catalog of TCR beta chain sequences. V and J gene assignment, in a later analysis, came from comparing TCR nucleotide sequences with IMGT/GENE-DB human TR gene sequences. In a later analysis, CDR3 sequences and most-parsimonious VDJ recombination scenarios were assigned using the TCRdist pipeline. In a later analysis, each TCR beta chain was defined by its CDR3 amino acid sequence together with its V-gene family, and reads lacking a unique V-gene family were excluded. A later analysis removed 592 highly shared, low-generation-probability nucleotide sequences to deal with suspected cross-contamination and a sequencing artifact. A later analysis calculated a clonal expansion index for each public chain from normalized within-repertoire ranks of inferred template counts. A later analysis computed generation probabilities with a VDJ recombination model fitted to out-of-frame rearrangements, and checked the results against IGoR. In a later analysis, hypergeometric tests were used to score TCR-TCR, TCR-HLA and TCR-CMV co-occurrence, with a repertoire-size bias correction applied to TCR pairs. To estimate false discovery rates, a later analysis permuted the HLA or CMV assignments 20 times. In a later analysis, co-occurring TCRs were grouped with DBSCAN, and TCRdist sequence similarity was added when clustering was performed within HLA-allele-positive subsets. Repertoires with fewer than 30,000 or more than 120,000 public chains, plus five repertoires with anomalous nucleotide sharing, were excluded from co-occurrence clustering. This immuneACCESS table, as held by TCRdb, lists in-frame sequences with V and J called but not all clones. Of the missing ones, under half trace to an unresolved V gene in checked studies; the others have no known cause. Clone size and the V and J calls come from that table; the DNA yielded D and trimming. The sample data list under 130,000 clones, and approximately 82% of these were observed just once. Clones ranked in the top ten supply 8.2% of the sample.

Points on this clone: The target of this receptor is not known. Per-nucleotide qualities are absent, and no much larger clonotype sits a single base away.

Per the germline V gene, SGHAT is the CDR1 and FQNNGV is the CDR2. V loses 5 bases of germline sequence and J loses 5 bases, and the interval between the two ends is 8 bases. The CDR3 covers 12 residues, taking in both the cysteine and the phenylalanine. The DNA shown is the 36-base CDR3, in frame from base 1. This clonotype originated in a man aged 35-49 years in good health and CMV-seropositive. The sample comprised PBMCs. This chain joins TRBV11-2 to TRBJ2-3; no D gene can be assigned with confidence. The CDR3 amino acid sequence is: CASSLSRDTQYF. The DNA sequence is TGTGCCAGCAGCCTTAGCCGAGATACGCAGTATTTT.